The clone carrying this T cell receptor (beta chain) has only a few counts. Its antigen is still unknown. The CDR3 is 16 amino acids. The V and J ends lost 2 bases and 6 bases, in that order; junction bases with no gene match: 9. CDR1 is MNHEY, CDR2 SVGAGI, per germline. TCRdb used MiXCR to reprocess the reads, holding one entry per CDR3 protein. This table has approximately 990,000 distinct CDR3 sequences, 31% appearing once. The entry originates in a study of T cell repertoires in cytomegalovirus infection. Study as a whole: Public TCR beta signatures indicated both CMV infection and matching HLA type.

Study-wide points: Of the TCR beta families, the public ones yielded a cumulative frequency that identified carriers of CMV plus the relevant HLA. HLA-C-restricted CMV clonotypes gave the most frequent clonotype in two of eight donors.

This TCR came from a human donor in good health (CMV status not recorded). Some clones in this sample may be carry-over from other donors' samples. This rearrangement joins TRBV6-5 to TRBJ2-1, with 8 nucleotides matching TRBD1. Sample: cultured CD8+ T cells from PBMCs, taken from culture after CMV antigen stimulation. CDR3 loop: CASSYRRTGKINEQFF. CDR3 in DNA: TGTGCCAGCAGTTACAGAAGGACAGGGAAAATCAATGAGCAGTTCTTC.